These T cell receptor beta chains were read from a single sample in a study of blood T cell repertoires in COVID-19. Measured with immunoSEQ multiplex PCR; TCRdb has only the in-frame clones, and not every one. The data contain about 33,000 clones, more than 65% of them singletons. Specimen: peripheral blood. These receptors came from a human donor in a cohort sampled during active COVID-19. The CDR3 runs from the conserved cysteine through the conserved F or W. The order of the fields is J gene, V gene, clone size, CDR3 length, D gene, CDR3 protein, CDR3 DNA. A D gene is named only where the DNA matches it firmly. The listing skips clone size in some rows; elsewhere it reads once, few, many or a size class.

TRBJ1-2,TRBV18,.,14,TRBD1,CASSGQEGTYGYTF,TGTGCCAGCTCGGGACAGGAGGGTACCTATGGCTACACCTTC
TRBJ1-4,TRBV4-1,.,15,.,CASSQTQGGGEKLFF,TGCGCCAGCAGCCAAACGCAAGGGGGAGGGGAAAAACTGTTTTTT
TRBJ2-2,TRBV4-2,.,16,TRBD1,CASSQGDSFYTGELFF,TGTGCCAGCAGCCAAGGGGACAGTTTTTACACCGGGGAGCTGTTTTTT
TRBJ2-1,TRBV7-9,.,14,TRBD2,CASSQGLAGYRQFF,TGTGCCAGCAGCCAGGGACTAGCGGGGTACCGGCAGTTCTTC
TRBJ2-5,TRBV7-2,.,14,.,CASSLGGVQETQYF,TGTGCCAGCAGCTTAGGCGGGGTACAAGAGACCCAGTACTTC
TRBJ1-2,TRBV5-3,.,16,TRBD1,CARSSGAGGSGYGYTF,TGTGCCAGAAGCTCGGGCGCAGGGGGCTCAGGCTATGGCTACACCTTC
TRBJ2-1,TRBV27,.,16,TRBD2,CASTPFGLAGNNEQFF,TGTGCCAGCACCCCTTTCGGACTAGCGGGGAACAATGAGCAGTTCTTC
TRBJ2-1,TRBV9,.,18,.,CASSVVPSEGGSYNEQFF,TGTGCCAGCAGCGTAGTACCGTCCGAAGGCGGCTCCTACAATGAGCAGTTCTTC
TRBJ2-7,TRBV18,once,13,.,CASSPTSIHEQYF,TGTGCCAGCTCACCGACTAGTATCCACGAGCAGTACTTC
TRBJ1-4,TRBV2,once,14,TRBD1,CASSPWTGGEKLFF,TGTGCCAGCAGTCCATGGACAGGGGGCGAAAAACTGTTTTTT
TRBJ2-7,TRBV6-4,once,15,TRBD1,CASSEGTGSYDEQYF,TGTGCCAGCAGTGAGGGGACAGGGAGTTACGACGAGCAGTACTTC
TRBJ2-5,TRBV6-1,.,16,TRBD2,CASSEALAGGGETQYF,TGTGCCAGCAGTGAAGCTCTAGCGGGGGGAGGAGAGACCCAGTACTTC
TRBJ1-1,TRBV5-6,.,12,.,CASSFQNTEAFF,TGTGCCAGCAGCTTCCAGAACACTGAAGCTTTCTTT
TRBJ1-2,TRBV6-1,.,11,.,CASSDRDGYTF,TGTGCCAGCAGTGACAGGGATGGCTACACCTTC
TRBJ1-5,TRBV5-5,.,15,TRBD1,CASSLTGTGYQPQHF,TGTGCCAGCAGCCTGACCGGGACAGGGTATCAGCCCCAGCATTTT
TRBJ2-2,TRBV9,few,15,TRBD1,CASSGRQGATGELFF,TGTGCCAGCAGCGGGAGACAGGGGGCGACCGGGGAGCTGTTTTTT